The text below deals with one T cell receptor (beta chain). The source of the sample is a study of cytomegalovirus exposure and HLA in healthy donors. The PCR was carried out with 60 Vbeta primers and 13 Jbeta primers. This table comes from immunoSEQ multiplex PCR, and its TCRdb copy is limited to in-frame clones, with some not included. This repertoire shows around 210,000 clones, about three quarters found once; its top ten account for under 0.6%. Sequenced input: PBMCs. The source of this sequence is a boy younger than 18 in good health and CMV-seronegative.

CDR3 residues: CASSESQRKLDTEAFF. The CDR3 DNA reads TGCGCCAGCAGTGAGTCCCAGCGGAAATTGGACACTGAAGCTTTCTTT. The chain carries TRBV10-1 and TRBJ1-1; D gene uncertain. Trimming stripped 0 bases from V and 3 bases from J, with 14 bases between. This CDR3 contains 16 residues. The germline gives CDR1 WNHNN, CDR2 SYGVQD (reference sequence).